The 22 T cell receptor beta chains presented below share a single source sample, sequenced in a study of blood T cell repertoires in COVID-19. Data came from immunoSEQ multiplex PCR; TCRdb stores just in-frame clones and leaves some out. This table has more than 300,000 clones, about nine tenths appearing once. The material sequenced was peripheral blood. The source is a woman between 25 and 40 years old with COVID-19, enrolled during active disease.

The chain has TRBV27 and TRBJ1-2, with 7 bases fitting TRBD1. Per the germline V gene, CDR1 is MNHEY and CDR2 is SMNVEV (reference sequence). Trimming cost V 4 bases and J 7 bases; bases outside gene matches: 6. The CDR3 sequence is 13 residues long. CDR3 loop: CASSSSTGIGYTF. CDR3 bases: TGTGCCAGCAGTTCGTCGACAGGGATTGGCTACACCTTC.

The chain combines TRBV28 with TRBJ1-5; D might be TRBD1 (6 bases). V lost 3 bases and J 3 bases, leaving 9 bases between the germline ends. Germline loops: CDR1 MDHEN, CDR2 SYDVKM. This CDR3 has 14 amino acids. CDR3 region: CASSFDRSNQPQHF. The DNA for the CDR3 is TGTGCCAGCAGTTTCGACAGGTCCAATCAGCCCCAGCATTTT.

This chain links TRBV6-4 with TRBJ2-3; TRBD2 agrees at 7 bases. This CDR3 is 13 amino acids long. Germline CDR1 MRHNA, CDR2 SNTAGT. J gave up 7 bases and V 5 bases, and 6 bases lay outside the gene matches. CDR3 coding DNA: TGTGCCAGCAGTTTTGACGGGGGGTATACGCAGTATTTT. This translates into CASSFDGGYTQYF.

This clone has only a few counts. This rearrangement joins TRBV7-9 to TRBJ2-1; D is unclear. Looked up from germline, CDR1 is SEHNR and CDR2 is FQNEAQ (reference sequence). V was cut by 3 bases and J by 8 bases, with 5 bases left in between. The CDR3 has 11 amino acids. The CDR3 sequence is CASSLADEQFF. For the CDR3, the DNA is TGTGCCAGCAGCTTGGCGGATGAGCAGTTCTTC.

The chain couples TRBV27 to TRBJ1-6; possible D gene TRBD1, 5 bases. This CDR3 comprises 15 residues. V lost 6 bases and J 2 bases, leaving 11 bases between the germline ends. Germline CDR1 MNHEY, CDR2 SMNVEV (reference sequence). The CDR3 nucleotides are TGTGCCAGCAGCCAGGGAAGTCCCTATAATTCACCCCTCCACTTT. It specifies CASSQGSPYNSPLHF.

The chain carries TRBV15 and TRBJ1-2, with TRBD1 matching 10 bases. J lost 3 bases, V lost 4 bases, and 2 bases had no gene match. The CDR3 loop spans 14 amino acids. The germline gives CDR1 LNHNV, CDR2 YYDKDF (reference sequence). CDR3 sequence reads: CATSIGQGDYGYTF. The CDR3 DNA reads as TGTGCCACCAGCATAGGACAGGGGGACTATGGCTACACCTTC.

The chain combines TRBV27 with TRBJ2-5, with 8 nucleotides matching TRBD2. In germline, CDR1 is MNHEY, CDR2 SMNVEV (reference sequence). V lost 8 bases to trimming and J lost 5 bases; unmatched junction nucleotides: 7. CDR3 length: 13 residues. The CDR3 is CASGRSSGETQYF. The CDR3 nucleotides read TGTGCCAGCGGCAGATCTAGCGGGGAGACCCAGTACTTC.

In its sample, this clone was seen many times. The chain combines TRBV4-2 with TRBJ2-7; 8 nucleotides match TRBD1. The CDR3 is 16 amino acids. In germline, CDR1 is LGHNA, CDR2 YNFKEQ. V gave up 4 bases and J gave up 1 base; unmatched junction bases: 9. CDR3 nucleotides: TGTGCCAGCAGCCGAAAGGGACAGGCGGATTCCTACGAGCAGTACTTC. It codes for CASSRKGQADSYEQYF.

This clone was seen once. The rearrangement joins TRBV5-1 to TRBJ2-3, with D perhaps matching TRBD2 (5 bases). V shed 1 base and J shed 0 bases, with 18 bases lying between them. The CDR3 spans 18 residues. Germline V gene sequence: CDR1 SGHRS, CDR2 YFSETQ. For the CDR3, the DNA is TGCGCCAGCAGCTTGCCCACAAGGCAGGAGGCTAGCACAGATACGCAGTATTTT. Its protein product is CASSLPTRQEASTDTQYF.

The V call is TRBV7-9, the J call TRBJ2-2; 8 bases align to TRBD2. The CDR3 consists of 14 residues. CDR1 is SEHNR, CDR2 FQNEAQ, per germline (reference sequence). V trimming: 6 bases; J trimming: 7 bases; junction bases outside the gene matches: 7. Here the CDR3 DNA reads TGTGCCAGCAGTATCGGACTAGCTAACGGGGAGCTGTTTTTT. It translates to CASSIGLANGELFF.

The V call is TRBV9, the J call TRBJ2-1, with D tentatively TRBD2 (7 bases). The CDR3 runs 19 residues. Looked up from germline, CDR1 is SGDLS and CDR2 is YYNGEE. Trimming left V 4 bases short and J 2 bases short, with 25 bases between. The CDR3 protein is CASSPRSPGGPPAYNEQFF. In DNA, the CDR3 is TGTGCCAGCAGCCCTAGATCCCCCGGGGGGCCTCCAGCCTACAATGAGCAGTTCTTC.

This sequence joins TRBV7-2 and TRBJ2-1; possibly TRBD1 for D (5 bases). CDR3 length: 13 residues. The V end was cut by 5 bases, the J end by 7 bases, with 12 bases between. Germline V gene lookup returns CDR1 SGHTA and CDR2 FQGNSA. In DNA, the CDR3 is TGTGCCAGCAGCCCCAGGACATGGAATGAGCAGTTCTTC. It translates to CASSPRTWNEQFF.

V is TRBV2 and J is TRBJ1-1; TRBD1 is a possible D gene (5 bases). Germline V lookup: CDR1 SNHLY, CDR2 FYNNEI. The CDR3 is made up of 11 amino acids. Trimming cost V 7 bases and J 8 bases, with 11 bases left between them. The CDR3: CASILGGEAFF. The CDR3 nucleotides are TGTGCCAGCATATTGGGGGGAGAAGCTTTCTTT.

The chain combines TRBV6-5 with TRBJ1-3; D might be TRBD1 (6 bases). V was clipped by 5 bases and J by 7 bases, with 12 bases between them. CDR3 length: 13 amino acids. Per germline, CDR1 MNHEY and CDR2 SVGAGI. This chain's CDR3 is CASSLQGRNTIYF. The CDR3 region has the DNA TGTGCCAGCAGTCTTCAGGGGCGGAACACCATATATTTT.

The rearrangement uses TRBV18 and TRBJ2-5, with D possibly being TRBD2 (6 bases). The CDR3 contains 14 residues. Trimming cost V 3 bases and J 5 bases, with 13 bases left between them. Germline assignment: CDR1 KGHSH and CDR2 LQKENI. CDR3 in DNA: TGTGCCAGCTCACCGGAGGGGCGCAGGGAGACCCAGTACTTC. Translated: CASSPEGRRETQYF.

The chain links TRBV7-6 to TRBJ2-1, with D perhaps TRBD1 (5 bases). Germline V lookup: CDR1 SGHVS, CDR2 FNYEAQ. This CDR3 has 15 amino acids. The germline V and J ends were trimmed by 5 bases and 0 bases, with 11 bases remaining between them. The CDR3, as DNA: TGTGCCAGCAGCAAGACAGCCCTCTCCTACAATGAGCAGTTCTTC. This codes for CASSKTALSYNEQFF.

V is TRBV6-5 and J is TRBJ1-4, with a tentative D call TRBD1 (6 bases). Germline CDR1 MNHEY, CDR2 SVGAGI. Trimming took 0 bases from V and 7 from J, leaving 12 bases between them. The CDR3 covers 15 residues. CDR3 in amino acids: CASSYSPGVIEKLFF. CDR3 DNA: TGTGCCAGCAGTTACTCCCCAGGGGTTATTGAAAAACTGTTTTTT.

V and J are TRBV6-5 and TRBJ1-5; D gene uncertain. The V gene's germline CDR1 is MNHEY and CDR2 SVGAGI. The ends were cut back, 4 bases at V and 7 bases at J, with 14 bases in the middle. The CDR3 is 14 amino acids. CDR3 coding DNA: TGTGCCAGCAGTTTTACGGGAATAGGGCAGCCCCAGCATTTT. It specifies CASSFTGIGQPQHF.

The chain recombines TRBV6-1 with TRBJ1-2, with D tentatively TRBD1 (6 bases). The germline gives CDR1 MNHNS, CDR2 SASEGT. The V and J ends lost 3 bases and 6 bases respectively, with 14 bases between them. The CDR3 contains 14 residues. CDR3 loop: CASSEQRGWDGYTF. The CDR3 DNA reads TGTGCCAGCAGTGAGCAGAGGGGGTGGGATGGCTACACCTTC.

The CDR3 DNA sequence: TGTGCCAGCAGTACCTGGGCCTCTGGAAACACCATATATTTT. As protein: CASSTWASGNTIYF. This chain joins TRBV7-2 and TRBJ1-3; no reliable D call. Germline V gene data show CDR1 as SGHTA and CDR2 as FQGNSA. This CDR3 spans 14 amino acids. V gave up 6 bases and J gave up 0 bases, with 9 bases separating them. The variable domain in full, with the rest retrieved from reference TRBV7-2 and TRBJ1-3, is GAGVSQSPSNKVTEKGKDVELRCDPISGHTALYWYRQSLGQGLEFLIYFQGNSAPDKSGLPSDRFSAERTGGSVSTLTIQRTQQEDSAVYLCASSTWASGNTIYFGEGSWLTVV.

This sequence joins TRBV27 and TRBJ2-6; tentative D call: TRBD1 (6 bases). Germline V gene sequence: CDR1 MNHEY, CDR2 SMNVEV (reference sequence). The CDR3 covers 16 residues. Trimming removed 5 bases at V and 2 bases at J, with 13 bases between. CDR3 sequence reads: CASSTPGQTGANVLTF. In nucleotides, the CDR3 is TGTGCCAGCAGTACTCCCGGACAGACTGGGGCCAACGTCCTGACTTTC.

The chain uses TRBV2 and TRBJ1-6, with D hard to call. The germline V and J ends were trimmed by 5 bases and 0 bases, with 11 bases remaining between them. CDR1 is SNHLY and CDR2 is FYNNEI in the germline V gene. This CDR3 contains 16 residues. CDR3 in amino acids: CASSIWAGSYNSPLHF. The CDR3 bases are TGTGCCAGCAGTATTTGGGCTGGCTCCTATAATTCACCCCTCCACTTT.